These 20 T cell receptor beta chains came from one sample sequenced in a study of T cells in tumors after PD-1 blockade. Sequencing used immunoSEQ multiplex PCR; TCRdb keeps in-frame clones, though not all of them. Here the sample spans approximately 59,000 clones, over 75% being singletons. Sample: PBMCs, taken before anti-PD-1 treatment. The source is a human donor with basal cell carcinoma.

The CDR3 loop reads CASSQFPGFYEQYF. DNA of the CDR3: TGCGCCAGCAGCCAATTTCCGGGGTTCTACGAGCAGTACTTC. The chain has TRBV4-1 and TRBJ2-7, with D possibly being TRBD2 (5 bases). V lost 2 bases to trimming and J lost 3 bases, with 11 bases between them. From germline, CDR1 is MGHRA and CDR2 YSYEKL. This CDR3 is 14 amino acids long.

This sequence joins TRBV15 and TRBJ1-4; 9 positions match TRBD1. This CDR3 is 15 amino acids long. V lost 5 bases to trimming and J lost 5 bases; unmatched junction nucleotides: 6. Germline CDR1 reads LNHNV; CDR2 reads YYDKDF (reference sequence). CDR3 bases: TGTGCCACCAGCGGGGGACAGGGAAGGAATGAAAAACTGTTTTTT. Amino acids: CATSGGQGRNEKLFF.

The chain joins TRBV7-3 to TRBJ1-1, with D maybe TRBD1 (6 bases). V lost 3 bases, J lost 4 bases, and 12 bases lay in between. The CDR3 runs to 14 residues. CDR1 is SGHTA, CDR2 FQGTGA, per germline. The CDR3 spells CASSFSQGTTEAFF. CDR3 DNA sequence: TGTGCCAGCAGCTTCTCACAGGGTACCACTGAAGCTTTCTTT.

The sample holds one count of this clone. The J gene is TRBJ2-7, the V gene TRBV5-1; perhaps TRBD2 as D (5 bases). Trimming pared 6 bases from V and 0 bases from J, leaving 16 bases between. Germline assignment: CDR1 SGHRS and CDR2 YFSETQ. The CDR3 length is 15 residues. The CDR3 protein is CASTEGSHSSYEQYF. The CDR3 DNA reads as TGCGCCAGCACCGAGGGATCCCACAGCTCCTACGAGCAGTACTTC.

The CDR3 region has the DNA TGTGCCAGCAGTGACGCCCGGGGAGGGTCGCGGGGTGATACGCAGTATTTT. Translated: CASSDARGGSRGDTQYF. This chain connects TRBV25-1 to TRBJ2-3; 7 bases fit TRBD2. Germline V gene data show CDR1 as MGHDK and CDR2 as SYGVNS. The CDR3 extends over 17 amino acids. J was trimmed by 6 bases and V by 3 bases; bases with no gene match: 15.

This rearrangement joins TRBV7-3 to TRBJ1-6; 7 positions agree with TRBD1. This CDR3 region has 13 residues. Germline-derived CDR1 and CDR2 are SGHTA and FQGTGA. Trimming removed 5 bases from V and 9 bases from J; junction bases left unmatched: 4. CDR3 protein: CASSARQGSPLHF. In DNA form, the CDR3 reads TGTGCCAGCAGCGCCCGACAGGGTTCACCCCTCCACTTT.

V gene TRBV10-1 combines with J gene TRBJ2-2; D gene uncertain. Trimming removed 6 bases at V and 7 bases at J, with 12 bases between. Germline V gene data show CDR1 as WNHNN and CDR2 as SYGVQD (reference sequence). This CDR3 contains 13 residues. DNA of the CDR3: TGCGCCAGCAGCGCAACCCAGATCGGGGAGCTGTTTTTT. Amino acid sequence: CASSATQIGELFF.

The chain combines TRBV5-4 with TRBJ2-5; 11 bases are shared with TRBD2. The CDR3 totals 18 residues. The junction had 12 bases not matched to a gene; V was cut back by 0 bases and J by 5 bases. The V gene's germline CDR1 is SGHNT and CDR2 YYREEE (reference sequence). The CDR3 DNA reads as TGTGCCAGCAGCTTGGTGGCTAGCGGGGGGTCGCGGGGGGAGACCCAGTACTTC. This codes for CASSLVASGGSRGETQYF. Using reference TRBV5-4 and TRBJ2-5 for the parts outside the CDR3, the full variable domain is ETGVTQSPTHLIKTRGQQVTLRCSSQSGHNTVSWYQQALGQGPQFIFQYYREEENGRGNFPPRFSGLQFPNYSSELNVNALELDDSALYLCASSLVASGGSRGETQYFGPGTRLLVL.

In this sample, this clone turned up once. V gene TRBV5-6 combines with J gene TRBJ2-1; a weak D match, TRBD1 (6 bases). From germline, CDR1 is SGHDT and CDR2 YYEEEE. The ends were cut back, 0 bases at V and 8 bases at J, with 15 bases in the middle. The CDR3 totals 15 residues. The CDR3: CASSLVDRSGDEQFF. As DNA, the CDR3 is TGTGCCAGCAGCTTGGTGGACAGATCGGGCGATGAGCAGTTCTTC.

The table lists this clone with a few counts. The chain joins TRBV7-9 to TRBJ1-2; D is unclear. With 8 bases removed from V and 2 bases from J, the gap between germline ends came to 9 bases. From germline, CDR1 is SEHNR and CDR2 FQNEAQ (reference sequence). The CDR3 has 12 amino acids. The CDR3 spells CASGGQNYGYTF. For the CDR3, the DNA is TGTGCCAGCGGTGGGCAGAACTATGGCTACACCTTC.

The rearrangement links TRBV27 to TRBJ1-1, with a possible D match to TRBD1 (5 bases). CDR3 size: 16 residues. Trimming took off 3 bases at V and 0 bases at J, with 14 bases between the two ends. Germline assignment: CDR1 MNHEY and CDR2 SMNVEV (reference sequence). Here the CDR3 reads CASSFHRARVNTEAFF. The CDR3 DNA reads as TGTGCCAGCAGTTTCCACCGGGCCAGGGTGAACACTGAAGCTTTCTTT.

CDR3 region: CASRPYNEQFF. The CDR3 DNA reads TGTGCCAGCAGACCCTACAATGAGCAGTTCTTC. The chain links TRBV12-3 or TRBV12-4 to TRBJ2-1; D ambiguous. This CDR3 contains 11 residues. Trimming stripped 6 bases from V and 2 bases from J, with 2 bases between.

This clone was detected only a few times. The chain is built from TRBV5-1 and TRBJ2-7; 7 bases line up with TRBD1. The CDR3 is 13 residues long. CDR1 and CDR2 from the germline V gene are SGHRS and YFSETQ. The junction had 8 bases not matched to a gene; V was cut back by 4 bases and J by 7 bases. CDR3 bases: TGCGCCAGCAGCCTCAATCTGGGACAGGAGCAGTACTTC. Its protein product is CASSLNLGQEQYF.

The CDR3 spells CASTSQSGAGNTIYF. CDR3 nucleotide sequence: TGTGCCAGCACTTCTCAGTCGGGGGCTGGAAACACCATATATTTT. The chain links TRBV28 to TRBJ1-3; maybe TRBD1 (5 bases). There are 15 residues in the CDR3. Per germline, CDR1 MDHEN and CDR2 SYDVKM. The germline V and J ends were trimmed by 7 bases and 2 bases, with 15 bases remaining between them.

The CDR3 protein is CASSERDSTDTQYF. The CDR3 region has the DNA TGTGCCAGCAGTGAAAGGGACAGCACAGATACGCAGTATTTT. The gene calls are TRBV6-4 and TRBJ2-3; D could derive from TRBD1 or TRBD2 (5 bases each). Germline V gene sequence: CDR1 MRHNA, CDR2 SNTAGT. V was cut by 3 bases and J by 0 bases, with 7 bases left in between. The CDR3 contains 14 residues.

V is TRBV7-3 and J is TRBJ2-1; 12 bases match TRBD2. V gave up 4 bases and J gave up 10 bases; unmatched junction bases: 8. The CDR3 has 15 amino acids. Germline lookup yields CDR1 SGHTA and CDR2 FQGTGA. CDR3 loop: CASSYGLAGLGEQFF. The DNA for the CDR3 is TGTGCCAGCAGCTATGGACTAGCGGGGCTGGGGGAGCAGTTCTTC.

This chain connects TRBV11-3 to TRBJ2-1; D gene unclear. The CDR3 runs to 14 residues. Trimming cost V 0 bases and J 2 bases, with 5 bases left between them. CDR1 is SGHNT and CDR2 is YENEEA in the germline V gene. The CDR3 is CASSLETTYNEQFF. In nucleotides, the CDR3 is TGTGCCAGCAGCTTAGAAACTACCTACAATGAGCAGTTCTTC.

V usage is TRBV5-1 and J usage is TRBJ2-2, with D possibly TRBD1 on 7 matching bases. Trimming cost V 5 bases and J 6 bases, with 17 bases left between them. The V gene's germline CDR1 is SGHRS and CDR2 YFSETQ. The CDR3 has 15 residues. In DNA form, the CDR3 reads TGCGCCAGCAGTCCCAGGGGGGAACGAGCCGGGGAGCTGTTTTTT. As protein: CASSPRGERAGELFF.

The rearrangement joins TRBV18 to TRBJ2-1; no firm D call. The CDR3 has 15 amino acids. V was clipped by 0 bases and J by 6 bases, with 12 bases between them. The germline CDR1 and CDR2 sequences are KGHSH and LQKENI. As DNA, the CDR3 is TGTGCCAGCTCACCACCTGGCGTTATTGGCAATGAGCAGTTCTTC. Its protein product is CASSPPGVIGNEQFF. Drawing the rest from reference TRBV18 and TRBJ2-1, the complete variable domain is NAGVMQNPRHLVRRRGQEARLRCSPMKGHSHVYWYRQLPEEGLKFMVYLQKENIIDESGMPKERFSAEFPKEGPSILRIQQVVRGDSAAYFCASSPPGVIGNEQFFGPGTRLTVL.

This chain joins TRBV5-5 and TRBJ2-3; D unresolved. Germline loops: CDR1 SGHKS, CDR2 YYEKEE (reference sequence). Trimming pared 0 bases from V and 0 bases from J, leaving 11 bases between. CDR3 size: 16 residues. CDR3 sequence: CASSLGGIFSTDTQYF. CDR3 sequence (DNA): TGTGCCAGCAGCTTGGGGGGTATCTTTAGCACAGATACGCAGTATTTT.